This T cell receptor (beta chain) originates from a study of radiation and T cells in renal cell carcinoma. General observations from the study: In blood, top tumor clones expanded by 2 weeks, shrinking by 4.

As to this clone: Its antigen remains unknown.

Clones were sequenced by immunoSEQ multiplex PCR, and TCRdb holds only the in-frame ones, with some missing. The repertoire has 70,000 or so clones, 82% of them found once; the top ten carry almost 6%. Germline V gene lookup returns CDR1 MNHEY and CDR2 SMNVEV (reference sequence). V dropped 3 bases and J dropped 0 bases, with 26 bases sitting between them. The CDR3 runs to 20 residues. Time point indicated: blood 2 weeks post-SBRT. Treatment given: 15 Gy SBRT to primary tumor, nephrectomy 4 weeks later. Blood was sampled at baseline, 2 weeks and 4 weeks after SBRT. This specimen was blood, taken from a patient whose treatment included radiotherapy and nephrectomy. The clonotype comes from a man in his sixties with renal cell carcinoma. This chain connects TRBV27 to TRBJ1-1; maybe TRBD1 (6 bases). CDR3 sequence reads: CASSLLYVTGLPEMNTEAFF. The CDR3 DNA reads as TGTGCCAGCAGTTTGCTCTACGTAACAGGGCTACCTGAAATGAACACTGAAGCTTTCTTT.